The clone carrying this TCR beta chain was observed a few times. What it binds is not known. Flow cytometry had shown expanded CD8+CD57+ cells in the patients chosen for sequencing. The data belong to a study of CD8+CD57+ T cells in acquired aplastic anemia. CDR3 length equals 17 residues. Trimming took 5 bases from V and 1 from J; bases not matched to a gene: 10. Germline CDR1 LNHDA, CDR2 SQIVND (reference sequence). Using genomic DNA as the template, TCR beta VDJ and CDR3 profiling was carried out. One entry per CDR3 protein, called by TCRdb with MiXCR from the reads. This table has some 170,000 distinct CDR3 sequences, around 75% appearing once. Regarding the study as a whole: Patients and controls turned out to have roughly 30 CD8+ CDR3 sequences in common.

The sequence was obtained from a human donor with aplastic anemia. V and J are TRBV19 and TRBJ1-5; TRBD1 matches 8 bases. The specimen was sorted CD4+, CD8+, or CD8+CD57+ T cells (not recorded which) from PBMCs. CDR3 nucleotides: TGTGCCAGTAGTGCCCAGACAGGGGCAGGGAGCAATCAGCCCCAGCATTTT. Encoded protein: CASSAQTGAGSNQPQHF. Full variable domain (missing parts from reference TRBV19 and TRBJ1-5): DGGITQSPKYLFRKEGQNVTLSCEQNLNHDAMYWYRQDPGQGLRLIYYSQIVNDFQKGDIAEGYSVSREKKESFPLTVTSAQKNPTAFYLCASSAQTGAGSNQPQHFGDGTRLSIL.